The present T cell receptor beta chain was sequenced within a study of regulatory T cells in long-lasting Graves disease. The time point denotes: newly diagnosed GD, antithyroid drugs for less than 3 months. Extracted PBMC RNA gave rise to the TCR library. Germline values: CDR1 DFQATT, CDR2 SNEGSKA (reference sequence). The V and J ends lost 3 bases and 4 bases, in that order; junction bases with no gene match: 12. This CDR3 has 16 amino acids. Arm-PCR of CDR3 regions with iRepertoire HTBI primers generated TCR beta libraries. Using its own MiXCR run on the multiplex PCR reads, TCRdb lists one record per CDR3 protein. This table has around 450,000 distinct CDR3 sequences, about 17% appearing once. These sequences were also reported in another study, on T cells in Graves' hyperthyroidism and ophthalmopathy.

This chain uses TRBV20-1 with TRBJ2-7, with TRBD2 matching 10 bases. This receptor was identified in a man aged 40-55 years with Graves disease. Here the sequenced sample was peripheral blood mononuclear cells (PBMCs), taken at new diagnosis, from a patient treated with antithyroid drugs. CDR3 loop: CSARPSGRATYYEQYF. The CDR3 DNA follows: TGCAGTGCTAGGCCTAGCGGGAGAGCGACCTATTACGAGCAGTACTTC.